These T cell receptor beta chains were read from a single sample in a study of T cell changes during pregnancy in multiple sclerosis. Repertoires were generated with immunoSEQ multiplex PCR, while TCRdb's copy carries only in-frame clones and drops some. The sample lists tens of thousands of clones; 80% to 95% were seen once. The specimen comprised CD4+ T cells from peripheral blood mononuclear cells, sampled in the third trimester of pregnancy. These TCRs come from a female donor with multiple sclerosis, enrolled in a pregnancy study. The CDR3 runs from the conserved cysteine through the conserved F or W. D genes are given only for firm matches. Clone size appears in some rows only: once, few, many, or a class for an expanded clone.

D gene	clone size	V gene	J gene	CDR3 DNA	CDR3 protein
TRBD1	-	TRBV19	TRBJ2-7	TGTGCCAGTAGTACCCGGACAGGGGGTAAGAGATACGAGCAGTACTTC	CASSTRTGGKRYEQYF
TRBD2	-	TRBV7-9	TRBJ2-1	TGTGCCAGCAGCTCCCGACTAGCGGGAGTAGATGAGCAGTTCTTC	CASSSRLAGVDEQFF
-	once	TRBV7-9	TRBJ2-4	TGTGCCAGCAGCCACATCGGGACATATGAGAAAAACATTCAGTACTTC	CASSHIGTYEKNIQYF
-	once	TRBV6-1	TRBJ2-7	TGTGCCAGCAGCCGGAATAGCAACGAGCAGTACTTC	CASSRNSNEQYF
TRBD1	-	TRBV18	TRBJ1-1	TGTGCCAGCTCAGGACAGGGGTTGAACACTGAAGCTTTCTTT	CASSGQGLNTEAFF
-	-	TRBV2	TRBJ1-3	TGTGCCAGCAGGAAAGGAGAGGCTGGAAACACCATATATTTT	CASRKGEAGNTIYF
-	-	TRBV19	TRBJ2-4	TGTGCCAGTAGTACAGGGTACGTCTCCAAAAACATTCAGTACTTC	CASSTGYVSKNIQYF
TRBD2	-	TRBV13	TRBJ2-7	TGTGCCAGCAGCGGGGGAGCGGGAGCGCCCTACGAGCAGTACTTC	CASSGGAGAPYEQYF
-	-	TRBV4-3	TRBJ2-3	TGCGCCAGCAGCCAAGAATGGGCTGCTAGCACAGATACGCAGTATTTT	CASSQEWAASTDTQYF
TRBD1	-	TRBV19	TRBJ1-1	TGTGCCAGTAGTATGCCAGGGGGAACTGAAGCTTTCTTT	CASSMPGGTEAFF
TRBD1	-	TRBV5-1	TRBJ2-2	TGCGCCAGCAGCTCAGGATTGAGGCAGGGGGCGAACACCGGGGAGCTGTTTTTT	CASSSGLRQGANTGELFF
-	-	TRBV19	TRBJ2-2	TGTGCCAGTATAACGGCGCGCGGGACCGGGGAGCTGTTTTTT	CASITARGTGELFF
-	-	TRBV27	TRBJ2-7	TGTGCCAGCAGTCCCCGGGGTGGCTACGAGCAGTACTTC	CASSPRGGYEQYF
TRBD2	-	TRBV9	TRBJ2-2	TGTGCCAGCAGCGTATGGCAAGCGGGAGTTCCCGGGGAGCTGTTTTTT	CASSVWQAGVPGELFF
TRBD2	-	TRBV5-1	TRBJ2-2	TGCGCCAGCAGCTTGGGTAGCGGGAGCGTCAGCACCGGGGAGCTGTTTTTT	CASSLGSGSVSTGELFF
TRBD1	-	TRBV7-9	TRBJ1-2	TGTGCCAGCAGCGCATTGACAGGGGGAAAAGAAGCTAACTATGGCTACACCTTC	CASSALTGGKEANYGYTF
-	-	TRBV5-1	TRBJ1-2	TGCGCCAGCAGCGGGGCGCGGCATCAGAGCTTGAATGGCTACACCTTC	CASSGARHQSLNGYTF
TRBD2	-	TRBV28	TRBJ2-5	TGTGCCAGCAGTTCTCCTCGCGGGGGTTCGGAGACCCAGTACTTC	CASSSPRGGSETQYF
-	-	TRBV15	TRBJ1-5	TGTGCCACCAGCGAGTATAGCAATCAGCCCCAGCATTTT	CATSEYSNQPQHF
-	-	TRBV29-1	TRBJ2-1	TGCAGCGTTGGGGTTGCCTGGAGCTCCTACAATGAGCAGTTCTTC	CSVGVAWSSYNEQFF
TRBD2	-	TRBV7-2	TRBJ2-7	TGTGCCAGCAGCTTAGTGGGGACTAGCGGAGGAAGCTCCTACGAGCAGTACTTC	CASSLVGTSGGSSYEQYF
TRBD1	-	TRBV29-1	TRBJ2-7	TGCAGCGTTGGAGACAGGGGGGCAGCCTACGAGCAGTACTTC	CSVGDRGAAYEQYF
-	-	TRBV6-5	TRBJ1-5	TGTGCCAGCAGCCCAACCCCCGGGCAGCCCCAGCATTTT	CASSPTPGQPQHF
TRBD2	-	TRBV27	TRBJ2-7	TGTGCCAGCAGACTAGCGGGAGGGCGGGAGCAGTACTTC	CASRLAGGREQYF
TRBD2	few	TRBV5-1	TRBJ2-3	TGCGCCAGCAGCTTGGGGGGGGCTAGCGGGATCCGCACAGATACGCAGTATTTT	CASSLGGASGIRTDTQYF
-	-	TRBV6-4	TRBJ2-1	TGTGCCAGCAGTGCCGATGGGGGCTATGAGCAGTTCTTC	CASSADGGYEQFF
TRBD1	-	TRBV5-6	TRBJ1-3	TGTGCCAGCACTGACAGGGTGGGAGGAAACACCATATATTTT	CASTDRVGGNTIYF
-	-	TRBV6-1	TRBJ1-1	TGTGCCAGCAGTGGAGGTGATGTCAGGGGCACTGAAGCTTTCTTT	CASSGGDVRGTEAFF
-	-	TRBV7-8	TRBJ2-7	TGTGCCAGCAGCTTGAGTGCCTCCTCCTACGAGCAGTACTTC	CASSLSASSYEQYF
-	-	TRBV6-1	TRBJ2-1	TGTGCCAGCAGTGGTAGGACAAGGGTATACAATGAGCAGTTCTTC	CASSGRTRVYNEQFF
-	-	TRBV7-9	TRBJ1-3	TGTGCCAGCAGCTTAATTGGCAGGGCTGCTGGAAACACCATATATTTT	CASSLIGRAAGNTIYF
-	-	TRBV7-6	TRBJ2-1	TGTGCCAGCAGCCGAGGGACTTCCCAATACAATGAGCAGTTCTTC	CASSRGTSQYNEQFF
-	-	TRBV5-4	TRBJ2-7	TGTGCCAGCAGCTTTGGGGAGGCGAGCTCCTACGAGCAGTACTTC	CASSFGEASSYEQYF
-	-	TRBV10-2	TRBJ1-1	TGCGCCAGCAGTCCACCGGGACAAAGGAACACTGAAGCTTTCTTT	CASSPPGQRNTEAFF
TRBD1	-	TRBV19	TRBJ2-5	TGTGCCAGTAGGGACAGGGGATTAGAGACCCAGTACTTC	CASRDRGLETQYF
-	-	TRBV6-5	TRBJ1-1	TGTGCCAGCAGTTACATGTCCCACAGCTTGAACACTGAAGCTTTCTTT	CASSYMSHSLNTEAFF
TRBD1	-	TRBV5-5	TRBJ1-5	TGTGCCAGCAGTGACAGGGGAGCTTTTAATCAGCCCCAGCATTTT	CASSDRGAFNQPQHF
-	once	TRBV6-1	TRBJ2-6	TGTGCCAGCAGTGAGAGGGGGGGGGCCAACGTCCTGACTTTC	CASSERGGANVLTF
-	once	TRBV11-2	TRBJ2-1	TGTGCCAGCAGCCGGACAGTTTTAGATGAGCAGTTCTTC	CASSRTVLDEQFF
-	-	TRBV19	TRBJ2-3	TGTGCCAGTAGTATTAAGGGACAACGAACAGATACGCAGTATTTT	CASSIKGQRTDTQYF
-	-	TRBV5-1	TRBJ2-1	TGCGCCAGCAGCCTTGAAGCGGACCGGTACAATGAGCAGTTCTTC	CASSLEADRYNEQFF
-	once	TRBV6-5	TRBJ1-2	TGTGCCAGCAGTTACTCGGGTCAGGGGAATGGCTACACCTTC	CASSYSGQGNGYTF
TRBD2	-	TRBV9	TRBJ2-2	TGTGCCAGCAGCTCTCCGGGACTAGCGGCCGTCGGGGAGCTGTTTTTT	CASSSPGLAAVGELFF
-	-	TRBV7-3	TRBJ2-1	TGTGCCAGCAGCTTAACTAGCCTCAATGAGCAGTTCTTC	CASSLTSLNEQFF